These 32 T cell receptor beta chains originate from one sample sequenced in a study of T cell changes during pregnancy in multiple sclerosis. This table comes from immunoSEQ multiplex PCR, and its TCRdb copy is limited to in-frame clones, with some not included. In the table there are 45,000 to 65,000 clones, approximately 92% of which are singletons. The sequences come from CD4+ T cells from peripheral blood mononuclear cells, collected after pregnancy. These receptors were obtained from a female donor with multiple sclerosis, enrolled in a pregnancy study.

This chain uses TRBV29-1 with TRBJ2-5; 7 bases line up with TRBD1. CDR3 length: 13 amino acids. Germline-derived CDR1 and CDR2 are SQVTM and ANQGSEA. The J segment lost 4 bases and the V segment lost 7 bases, leaving 9 bases of the junction unmatched. CDR3: CSASGGAGETQYF. The CDR3 coding sequence is TGCAGCGCCTCAGGGGGTGCGGGAGAGACCCAGTACTTC. Full variable domain (outside the CDR3, taken from reference TRBV29-1 and TRBJ2-5): SAVISQKPSRDICQRGTSLTIQCQVDSQVTMMFWYRQQPGQSLTLIATANQGSEATYESGFVIDKFPISRPNLTFSTLTVSNMSPEDSSIYLCSASGGAGETQYFGPGTRLLVL.

The chain couples TRBV30 to TRBJ1-2; 9 bases are shared with TRBD1. This CDR3 has 13 residues. Per germline, CDR1 GTSNPN and CDR2 SVGIG (reference sequence). Losses at the gene ends were 3 bases for V and 3 bases for J; bases not matched to a gene: 2. In nucleotides, the CDR3 is TGTGCCTGGAGACAGGGGGCCTACTATGGCTACACCTTC. This translates into CAWRQGAYYGYTF.

This rearrangement joins TRBV2 to TRBJ2-7; D call uncertain. The CDR3 has 14 residues. Deletions cut 3 bases from V and 2 bases from J, with 11 bases between. The germline V gene encodes CDR1 SNHLY and CDR2 FYNNEI. The DNA for the CDR3 is TGTGCCAGCAGTGAGAGAGTCTATACCTACGAGCAGTACTTC. Translated: CASSERVYTYEQYF.

This chain joins TRBV5-8 and TRBJ2-6; the match to TRBD1 covers 9 bases. The CDR3 covers 16 residues. Germline CDR1 and CDR2: SGHTS and YDEGEE. V shed 4 bases and J 1 base; nucleotides not matched to a gene: 3. CDR3: CASSPTGGSGANVLTF. The CDR3 DNA reads TGTGCCAGCAGCCCGACAGGGGGATCTGGGGCCAACGTCCTGACTTTC.

This clone was seen once. This chain uses TRBV10-1 with TRBJ2-7, with TRBD1 identical over 11 bases. J was trimmed by 5 bases and V by 2 bases; bases with no gene match: 11. The CDR3 runs 17 residues. Germline V gives CDR1 WNHNN, CDR2 SYGVQD (reference sequence). CDR3 nucleotide sequence: TGCGCCAGCAGTGAGCCATCAGGTATGGGACAGGGGGACGAGCAGTACTTC. Translated: CASSEPSGMGQGDEQYF.

The V and J genes are TRBV9 and TRBJ2-1; D is possibly TRBD2 (5 bases). Germline-derived CDR1 and CDR2 are SGDLS and YYNGEE. The V gene lost 0 bases and the J gene lost 1 base, with 11 bases spanning the gap. The CDR3 has 16 amino acids. CDR3 nucleotides: TGTGCCAGCAGCGTAGCACGGGGTAGGTCCTACAATGAGCAGTTCTTC. It yields the protein CASSVARGRSYNEQFF.

CDR3 coding DNA: TGTGCCAGCAGTGAAGGCGGGACTAGCACAGATACGCAGTATTTT. This sequence encodes CASSEGGTSTDTQYF. The chain couples TRBV6-1 to TRBJ2-3; D is possibly TRBD2 (6 bases). Germline V gene sequence: CDR1 MNHNS, CDR2 SASEGT. The CDR3 is made up of 15 amino acids. The germline V and J ends were trimmed by 1 base and 0 bases, with 8 bases remaining between them.

The chain has TRBV11-2 and TRBJ2-1; D possibly corresponds to TRBD2 (6 bases). The CDR3 has 17 amino acids. In germline, CDR1 is SGHAT, CDR2 FQNNGV. The V gene lost 0 bases and the J gene lost 3 bases, with 15 bases spanning the gap. In nucleotides, the CDR3 is TGTGCCAGCAGCTTAGACCGACTAGTAATCGGCTACAATGAGCAGTTCTTC. Residues: CASSLDRLVIGYNEQFF.

This sequence joins TRBV12-5 and TRBJ2-5, with D uncertain. With 4 bases removed from V and 0 bases from J, the gap between germline ends came to 6 bases. The CDR3 contains 13 residues. Looked up from germline, CDR1 is LGHNT and CDR2 is FRNRAP. CDR3 region: CASGSLNQETQYF. In DNA, the CDR3 is TGTGCTAGTGGTTCACTAAACCAAGAGACCCAGTACTTC.

This rearrangement joins TRBV2 to TRBJ2-1, with TRBD2 as a possible D gene (5 bases). V was clipped by 5 bases and J by 3 bases, with 11 bases between them. The CDR3 is 14 amino acids. CDR1 SNHLY and CDR2 FYNNEI come from the germline V gene. CDR3 in DNA: TGTGCCAGCAGTCCCCAGCGGATCTACAATGAGCAGTTCTTC. This encodes CASSPQRIYNEQFF.

This rearrangement joins TRBV27 to TRBJ2-1; 12 nucleotides agree with TRBD2. This CDR3 is 16 amino acids long. Trimming removed 2 bases from V and 4 bases from J; junction bases left unmatched: 3. Germline loops: CDR1 MNHEY, CDR2 SMNVEV (reference sequence). This chain's CDR3 is CASSLLAGGGYNEQFF. The CDR3 bases are TGTGCCAGCAGTTTACTAGCGGGAGGGGGGTACAATGAGCAGTTCTTC.

The V and J genes are TRBV7-2 and TRBJ2-7; TRBD1 aligns across 7 bases. V shed 5 bases, J shed 2 bases, and the junction held 9 bases outside the gene matches. The CDR3 is made up of 15 amino acids. CDR1 is SGHTA, CDR2 FQGNSA, per germline. CDR3 coding DNA: TGTGCCAGCAGCCCTACCGGGACAGCTACCTACGAGCAGTACTTC. This encodes CASSPTGTATYEQYF.

The rearrangement links TRBV7-9 to TRBJ2-3; 9 nucleotides line up with TRBD2. V gave up 2 bases and J gave up 5 bases; unmatched junction bases: 5. Per the germline V gene, CDR1 is SEHNR and CDR2 is FQNEAQ (reference sequence). The CDR3 totals 15 residues. CDR3 in amino acids: CASSLRGLALDTQYF. The CDR3, as DNA: TGTGCCAGCAGCTTAAGAGGACTAGCGTTAGATACGCAGTATTTT.

This chain joins TRBV4-2 and TRBJ1-2; D is unclear. V lost 7 bases and J 8 bases, leaving 17 bases between the germline ends. CDR1 LGHNA and CDR2 YNFKEQ come from the germline V gene. The CDR3 sequence is 13 residues long. The CDR3 loop is CASTQVGGNGYTF. CDR3 sequence (DNA): TGTGCCAGCACTCAAGTCGGAGGGAACGGCTACACCTTC.

Only a few counts were recorded for this clone. The rearrangement links TRBV4-2 to TRBJ2-5, with D perhaps TRBD2 (6 bases). Germline CDR1 reads LGHNA; CDR2 reads YNFKEQ. Trimming shortened V by 3 bases and J by 1 base, and 12 bases separated the two germline ends. The CDR3 has 15 residues. The CDR3 region has the DNA TGTGCCAGCAGCCAGAGCGGGCAAAGCCAAGAGACCCAGTACTTC. Its translation is CASSQSGQSQETQYF.

This sequence joins TRBV9 and TRBJ1-2; 8 positions agree with TRBD1. Per the germline V gene, CDR1 is SGDLS and CDR2 is YYNGEE. The CDR3 extends over 16 amino acids. J gave up 11 bases and V 0 bases, and 15 bases lay outside the gene matches. In DNA, the CDR3 is TGTGCCAGCAGCGTAGAACTGTACGGGACAGGATTGTCATACACCTTC. Translation gives CASSVELYGTGLSYTF.

This clone has a single count. The chain links TRBV19 to TRBJ2-6; weak D call: TRBD1 (6 bases). The V and J ends lost 5 bases and 0 bases respectively, with 11 bases between them. This CDR3 spans 16 amino acids. Germline V lookup: CDR1 LNHDA, CDR2 SQIVND (reference sequence). The CDR3 nucleotides are TGTGCCAGTAGTTGGGGGCCGAGCTCTGGGGCCAACGTCCTGACTTTC. This translates into CASSWGPSSGANVLTF.

The chain combines TRBV15 with TRBJ2-1; D uncertain. Germline V CDR1 and CDR2: LNHNV, YYDKDF (reference sequence). V lost 1 base to trimming and J lost 15 bases, with 13 bases between them. The CDR3 runs 12 residues. The DNA for the CDR3 is TGTGCCACCAGCAGAGCCACAGAGTGGCGGTTCTTC. Translation: CATSRATEWRFF.

This clone occurred once. The V and J genes are TRBV7-9 and TRBJ2-1; 15 bases match TRBD2. Germline V gene lookup returns CDR1 SEHNR and CDR2 FQNEAQ (reference sequence). V gave up 4 bases and J gave up 7 bases; unmatched junction bases: 8. The CDR3 has 17 amino acids. CDR3 coding DNA: TGTGCCAGCAGCTACGGGACTAGCGGGAGGCAAGGGAATGAGCAGTTCTTC. This gives the protein CASSYGTSGRQGNEQFF.

This chain joins TRBV5-4 and TRBJ2-3; tentative D call: TRBD2 (5 bases). Germline V gene lookup returns CDR1 SGHNT and CDR2 YYREEE (reference sequence). V dropped 4 bases and J dropped 2 bases, with 17 bases sitting between them. The CDR3 covers 16 residues. The CDR3 DNA is TGTGCCAGCAGCCCTTCAGGACTCGTCCACACAGATACGCAGTATTTT. Its protein product is CASSPSGLVHTDTQYF.

The rearrangement links TRBV27 to TRBJ2-2; 8 bases are a match to TRBD1. Looked up from germline, CDR1 is MNHEY and CDR2 is SMNVEV (reference sequence). The CDR3 consists of 17 residues. The V segment lost 4 bases and the J segment 5 bases; nucleotides outside the gene matches: 12. The chain's CDR3 is CASSSSPGTGRTGELFF. In DNA form, the CDR3 reads TGTGCCAGCAGTTCGTCCCCCGGGACAGGTCGTACCGGGGAGCTGTTTTTT.

This chain connects TRBV30 to TRBJ1-5; 9 nucleotides line up with TRBD1. The CDR3 extends over 13 amino acids. In germline, CDR1 is GTSNPN, CDR2 SVGIG (reference sequence). V dropped 1 base and J dropped 5; count of bases not matched to a gene: 0. CDR3 sequence (DNA): TGTGCCTGGAGTGGACAGGGGGATCAGCCCCAGCATTTT. Amino acid sequence: CAWSGQGDQPQHF.

The V gene is TRBV28, the J gene TRBJ1-1; 7 bases agree with TRBD1. The length of the CDR3 is 15 residues. V lost 1 base to trimming and J lost 1 base; unmatched junction nucleotides: 3. Germline V gives CDR1 MDHEN, CDR2 SYDVKM. The CDR3, as DNA: TGTGCCAGCAGTTTATTCAACAGGGGGAACACTGAAGCTTTCTTT. It translates to CASSLFNRGNTEAFF.

J is TRBJ1-2 and V is TRBV19; possible D gene TRBD1, 6 bases. The CDR3 extends over 13 amino acids. The germline V gene encodes CDR1 LNHDA and CDR2 SQIVND (reference sequence). V was shortened by 5 bases and J by 7 bases, with 14 bases between the two germline ends. CDR3: CASSALVGGGYTF. The CDR3 nucleotides read TGTGCCAGTAGTGCCCTGGTAGGGGGTGGCTACACCTTC. Based on the CDR3 plus reference TRBV19 and TRBJ1-2, the full variable domain is DGGITQSPKYLFRKEGQNVTLSCEQNLNHDAMYWYRQDPGQGLRLIYYSQIVNDFQKGDIAEGYSVSREKKESFPLTVTSAQKNPTAFYLCASSALVGGGYTFGSGTRLTVV.

The rearrangement links TRBV9 to TRBJ2-5; 11 bases are a match to TRBD2. This CDR3 has 16 residues. After removal of 2 bases from V and 4 bases from J, the junction contained 7 bases not matched to a gene. In germline, CDR1 is SGDLS, CDR2 YYNGEE. The CDR3 sequence: CASSVSGRGGRETQYF. CDR3 nucleotide sequence: TGTGCCAGCAGCGTTAGCGGGAGGGGGGGGAGAGAGACCCAGTACTTC. The variable domain in full, completed from reference TRBV9 and TRBJ2-5, reads DSGVTQTPKHLITATGQRVTLRCSPRSGDLSVYWYQQSLDQGLQFLIQYYNGEERAKGNILERFSAQQFPDLHSELNLSSLELGDSALYFCASSVSGRGGRETQYFGPGTRLLVL.

The chain's CDR3 is CASSQGPLAGWGSTDTQYF. As DNA, the CDR3 is TGTGCCAGCAGCCAAGGGCCACTAGCGGGCTGGGGAAGCACAGATACGCAGTATTTT. The genes are TRBV4-2 and TRBJ2-3; 9 bases match TRBD2. The junction had 11 bases not matched to a gene; V was cut back by 1 base and J by 0 bases. Germline V gene lookup returns CDR1 LGHNA and CDR2 YNFKEQ. The CDR3 runs 19 residues.

The CDR3 DNA is TGTGCCAGCCTCCTAGGGGGGGCCGCCTACAATGAGCAGTTCTTC. Amino acids: CASLLGGAAYNEQFF. This chain connects TRBV18 to TRBJ2-1; D possibly corresponds to TRBD2 (7 bases). The V and J ends lost 8 bases and 2 bases respectively, with 16 bases between them. The length of the CDR3 is 15 residues. CDR1 and CDR2 from the germline V gene are KGHSH and LQKENI.

This clone was detected a few times. This chain connects TRBV28 to TRBJ1-2; 7 positions agree with TRBD1. With V trimmed by 5 bases and J by 9 bases, 9 bases remained unmatched. The germline V gene has CDR1 MDHEN and CDR2 SYDVKM. The CDR3 runs 13 residues. The CDR3 sequence: CASSPLRQGSYTF. Here the CDR3 DNA reads TGTGCCAGCAGTCCGTTAAGACAGGGCAGCTACACCTTC.

The rearrangement joins TRBV9 to TRBJ2-2, with 7 nucleotides matching TRBD2. CDR1 is SGDLS and CDR2 is YYNGEE in the germline V gene. The CDR3 consists of 15 residues. With 0 bases clipped from V and 1 base from J, the junction kept 0 bases outside the gene matches. The CDR3 sequence: CASSVVAGNTGELFF. In nucleotides, the CDR3 is TGTGCCAGCAGCGTAGTAGCGGGGAACACCGGGGAGCTGTTTTTT.

CDR3 amino acids: CASSEESVAGREQFF. CDR3 coding DNA: TGTGCCAGCAGTGAAGAAAGCGTAGCGGGACGTGAGCAGTTCTTC. The chain combines TRBV6-1 with TRBJ2-1; TRBD2 agrees at 8 bases. This CDR3 region has 15 residues. Unmatched junction bases numbered 8, after V lost 1 base and J lost 9 bases. The germline V gene has CDR1 MNHNS and CDR2 SASEGT.

The V call is TRBV2, the J call TRBJ2-6; TRBD1 might be the D (6 bases). The V gene's germline CDR1 is SNHLY and CDR2 FYNNEI. The CDR3 runs to 13 residues. V lost 11 bases, J lost 1 base, and 9 bases lay in between. The chain's CDR3 is CAGQGSGANVLTF. CDR3 sequence (DNA): TGTGCCGGGCAGGGGTCTGGGGCCAACGTCCTGACTTTC.

V usage is TRBV9 and J usage is TRBJ1-2; D might be TRBD1 (6 bases). CDR1 and CDR2 from the germline V gene are SGDLS and YYNGEE. The CDR3 runs to 14 residues. V lost 0 bases and J 8 bases, leaving 14 bases between the germline ends. CDR3 loop: CASSVAGGASGYTF. CDR3 DNA sequence: TGTGCCAGCAGCGTAGCGGGGGGGGCGAGCGGCTACACCTTC.